These 9 T cell receptor beta chains originate from one sample sequenced in a study of beta chain features in type 1 diabetes. No antigens are known for them. General study points: Significant though moderate, a shortening of TCRB CDR3s appeared in all four CD4+ subsets of Type 1 diabetes patients.

The investigators reverse transcribed all of the isolated RNA, so they sequenced expressed TCRB transcripts. Method: immunoSEQ multiplex PCR; TCRdb's copy keeps in-frame clones and lacks some. The sample lists around 250,000 clones; roughly 22% were seen once. The sequenced sample consisted of naive CD4+ T cells from blood. All receptors derive from a middle-aged woman with type 1 diabetes.

This sequence joins TRBV5-4 and TRBJ2-5; 7 bases line up with TRBD2. V was pared by 3 bases and J by 3 bases, with 2 bases of the junction left unmatched. The germline gives CDR1 SGHNT, CDR2 YYREEE (reference sequence). This CDR3 spans 13 amino acids. The CDR3: CASSSGLEETQYF. The CDR3 nucleotides are TGTGCCAGCAGCTCCGGACTAGAAGAGACCCAGTACTTC.

The chain carries TRBV5-1 and TRBJ2-5, with 11 bases lining up with TRBD2. The CDR3 spans 14 residues. Germline V gives CDR1 SGHRS, CDR2 YFSETQ. J gave up 4 bases and V 4 bases, and 3 bases lay outside the gene matches. The CDR3 DNA is TGCGCCAGCAGCGGTCTAGCGGGGGGAGAGACCCAGTACTTC. This gives the protein CASSGLAGGETQYF.

This clone appeared a few times. The J gene is TRBJ2-7, the V gene TRBV29-1, with D possibly matching TRBD1 (6 bases). The CDR3 has 13 residues. The V end was cut by 4 bases, the J end by 2 bases, with 12 bases between. Germline V CDR1 and CDR2: SQVTM, ANQGSEA. The CDR3 region is CSVGGTSTYEQYF. In DNA, the CDR3 is TGCAGCGTTGGAGGGACAAGCACCTACGAGCAGTACTTC.

The gene calls are TRBV29-1 and TRBJ1-5; no reliable D call. Per germline, CDR1 SQVTM and CDR2 ANQGSEA. Trimming removed 6 bases from V and 7 bases from J, with 13 bases in between. This CDR3 contains 12 residues. The CDR3 here is CSVRAPGQPQHF. The CDR3 DNA follows: TGCAGCGTCCGGGCCCCGGGGCAGCCCCAGCATTTT.

The J gene is TRBJ2-3, the V gene TRBV5-1, with 8 positions matching TRBD1. V dropped 0 bases and J dropped 3; count of bases not matched to a gene: 3. The CDR3 spans 15 residues. Germline V gives CDR1 SGHRS, CDR2 YFSETQ. DNA for the CDR3: TGCGCCAGCAGCTTGGCCAGGGACAGGACAGATACGCAGTATTTT. This gives the protein CASSLARDRTDTQYF.

A few counts support this clone. The V call is TRBV7-2, the J call TRBJ2-7, with 7 bases that match TRBD1. The junction had 12 bases not matched to a gene; V was cut back by 5 bases and J by 5 bases. Germline assignment: CDR1 SGHTA and CDR2 FQGNSA. The CDR3 has 15 residues. The CDR3 protein is CASSRKLTGIDEQYF. CDR3 nucleotide sequence: TGTGCCAGCAGCCGTAAACTGACAGGGATCGACGAGCAGTACTTC.

The chain's CDR3 is CASSLTGVDYTF. The CDR3 bases are TGCGCCAGCAGCTTAACAGGGGTCGACTACACCTTC. The V call is TRBV5-1, the J call TRBJ1-2; 7 nucleotides match TRBD1. The CDR3 consists of 12 residues. From germline, CDR1 is SGHRS and CDR2 YFSETQ. V lost 2 bases, J lost 10 bases, and 5 bases stayed unmatched.

V usage is TRBV7-2 and J usage is TRBJ1-5; TRBD1 is a possible D gene (5 bases). CDR1 and CDR2 from the germline V gene are SGHTA and FQGNSA. The germline V and J ends were trimmed by 4 bases and 0 bases, with 16 bases remaining between them. CDR3 length: 17 amino acids. This CDR3 is CASSSSTAPYSNQPQHF. The CDR3 DNA follows: TGTGCCAGCAGCTCTTCGACAGCTCCCTATAGCAATCAGCCCCAGCATTTT. The full variable domain, completed using reference TRBV7-2 and TRBJ1-5, is GAGVSQSPSNKVTEKGKDVELRCDPISGHTALYWYRQSLGQGLEFLIYFQGNSAPDKSGLPSDRFSAERTGGSVSTLTIQRTQQEDSAVYLCASSSSTAPYSNQPQHFGDGTRLSIL.

The chain is built from TRBV7-2 and TRBJ2-1; TRBD1 matches at 9 bases. The germline V gene encodes CDR1 SGHTA and CDR2 FQGNSA. CDR3 length: 15 amino acids. V lost 4 bases and J lost 2; bases outside the gene matches: 3. Here the CDR3 DNA reads TGTGCCAGCAGCTCACGGACAGGGGCCTACAATGAGCAGTTCTTC. Encoded protein: CASSSRTGAYNEQFF.